This TCR beta chain was sequenced in a study of CD8 T cells in Susac syndrome (dated by TCRdb to the late 2010s). With regard to the full study: Of the Susac syndrome patients who were sequenced, about 6 had clinically active disease and roughly eight were in clinical remission. Susac syndrome patients were therapy-naive, on corticosteroids (some also receiving IVIg), or on IVIg alone at blood withdrawal. The study used repertoire sequencing to test whether antigen drove CD8+ T cell activation and differentiation in Susac syndrome.

RNA was extracted with the RNeasy kit and 0.5 to 1 ug was reverse transcribed using random hexamers. TCR beta CDR3 regions were amplified with the immunoSEQ multiplex PCR assay covering 54 Vbeta and 13 Jbeta segments. PCR amplification bias was corrected by using a synthetic template baseline for primer optimization and computational correction. Per the authors' processing: Reads were annotated to V, D and J genes according to IMGT and were analyzed with immunoSEQ Analyzer, with only productive sequences retained. Clonality was computed as one minus Shannon entropy normalized by log2 of the number of productive unique sequences. Public and private clones were assessed among the 100 most prevalent clones of each patient and control. A clone was defined as Susac-specific if it was absent from the healthy and MS cohorts, from around 960 published viral clones and from other ImmuneACCESS disease sequences. In-frame beta chains were kept once TCRdb had trimmed the public reads at Q25 with fastp and called clones with MiXCR. One record per CDR3 amino acid sequence lists the most common genes and DNA. TCRdb, not the original authors, processed these V and J calls. For this sample the table gives around 150,000 distinct CDR3 sequences, of which over 90% were detected only once. Jointly, the top ten make up approximately 0.13% of the sample.

Peripheral blood CD8+ and CD4+ T cells from healthy donors, Susac syndrome patients and multiple sclerosis patients were profiled using high-throughput TCR beta sequencing. Susac syndrome patients met recently defined diagnostic criteria for definite or probable disease. CD8+ TEMRA cells were enriched by FACS, while bulk CD8+ and CD4+ T cells were purified by magnetic negative isolation. Blood was drawn into EDTA tubes, processed within 24 hours, and PBMCs were isolated by density gradient centrifugation. PBMCs intended for TCR sequencing were frozen in liquid nitrogen and were later thawed in a 37 degrees C water bath. The sorted or isolated CD4+, CD8+ and CD8+ TEMRA cells had a purity of 90% or higher. Study-wide findings and limitations: In patients with Susac syndrome, the CD4+ T cell repertoire showed no detectable clonal expansion. The TCR sequencing and HLA analysis was acknowledged to have included a relatively small number of individuals.

Looking up the germline V gene yields CDR1 SQVTM and CDR2 ANQGSEA. The CDR3 starts with the cysteine, ends with the phenylalanine, and has 14 residues. Of the read, only the CDR3 DNA is kept; its 42 bases are in frame from base 1. V is clipped by 4 bases and J by 4 bases, and the sequence between their germline boundaries is 13 bases long. This clonotype has a single count. The target of this receptor is not known. Base qualities are missing; no much larger clone stands one base away. One read represents weak support. The rearranged chain carries TRBV29-1 and TRBJ2-2; TRBD2 might be the D gene, on 5 matching bases. Input material: CD4+ T cells from PBMCs. The receptor was derived from a human donor with Susac syndrome. The CDR3 reads as follows: CSVGSARGTGELFF. At the DNA level, the sequence is TGCAGCGTTGGGTCGGCTCGGGGCACCGGGGAGCTGTTTTTT.